This TCR beta chain originates from a study of beta chain features in type 1 diabetes. The study, taken as a whole, reports: The cDNA sequencing approach could over-represent high-TCR-expressing cells.

Cells sorted by CD45RO/CCR7/CD25/CD127/CD95/CD27 comprised CD4+ naive, central memory, regulatory and stem cell-like memory cells. Trimming stripped 1 base from V and 5 bases from J, with 9 bases between. This CDR3 contains 13 residues. CDR1 and CDR2 from the germline V gene are SGHAT and FQNNGV. As every portion of the isolated RNA was reverse transcribed, the sequencing read expressed TCRB transcripts. The table came from immunoSEQ multiplex PCR; TCRdb's copy has only in-frame clones and leaves some out. The sample has about 140,000 clones, 8% to 13% seen once. Regarding this clone: What it binds is unknown.

The sequenced sample was naive CD4+ T cells from blood. The clonotype comes from a man aged 18 to 30 in good health. The chain couples TRBV11-2 to TRBJ2-7; the D is unclear. The CDR3: CASSLGSYNEQYF. DNA for the CDR3: TGTGCCAGCAGCTTAGGTAGTTATAACGAGCAGTACTTC.